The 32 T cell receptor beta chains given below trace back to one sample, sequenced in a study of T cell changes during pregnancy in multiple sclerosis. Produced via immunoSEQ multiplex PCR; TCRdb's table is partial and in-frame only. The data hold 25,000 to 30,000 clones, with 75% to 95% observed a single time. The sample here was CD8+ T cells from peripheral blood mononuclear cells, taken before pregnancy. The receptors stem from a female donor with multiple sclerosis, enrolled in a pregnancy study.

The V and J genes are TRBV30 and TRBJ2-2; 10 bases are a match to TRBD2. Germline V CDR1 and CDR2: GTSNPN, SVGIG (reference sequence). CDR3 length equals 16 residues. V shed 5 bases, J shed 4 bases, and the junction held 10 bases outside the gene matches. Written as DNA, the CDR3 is TGTGCCTGGGACGGGGCTAGCGGGAGAGGCACCGGGGAGCTGTTTTTT. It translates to CAWDGASGRGTGELFF.

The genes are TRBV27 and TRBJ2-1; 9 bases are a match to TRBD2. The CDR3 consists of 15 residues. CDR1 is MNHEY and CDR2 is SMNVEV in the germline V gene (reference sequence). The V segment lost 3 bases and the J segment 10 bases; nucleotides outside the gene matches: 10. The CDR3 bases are TGTGCCAGCAGTTTGAGTAGCGGGAGTGGGAGGGAGCAGTTCTTC. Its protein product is CASSLSSGSGREQFF.

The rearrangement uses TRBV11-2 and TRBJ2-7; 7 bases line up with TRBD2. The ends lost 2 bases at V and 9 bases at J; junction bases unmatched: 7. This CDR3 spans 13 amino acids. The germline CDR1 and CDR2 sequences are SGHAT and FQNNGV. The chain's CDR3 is CASSLNGAGVQYF. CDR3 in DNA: TGTGCCAGCAGCTTAAATGGGGCGGGGGTGCAGTACTTC.

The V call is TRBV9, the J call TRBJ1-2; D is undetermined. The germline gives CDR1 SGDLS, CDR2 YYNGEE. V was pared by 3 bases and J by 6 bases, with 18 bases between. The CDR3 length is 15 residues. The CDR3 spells CASSARLSGGDGYTF. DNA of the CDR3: TGTGCCAGCAGCGCCAGATTATCAGGCGGGGATGGCTACACCTTC. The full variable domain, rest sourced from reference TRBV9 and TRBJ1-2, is DSGVTQTPKHLITATGQRVTLRCSPRSGDLSVYWYQQSLDQGLQFLIQYYNGEERAKGNILERFSAQQFPDLHSELNLSSLELGDSALYFCASSARLSGGDGYTFGSGTRLTVV.

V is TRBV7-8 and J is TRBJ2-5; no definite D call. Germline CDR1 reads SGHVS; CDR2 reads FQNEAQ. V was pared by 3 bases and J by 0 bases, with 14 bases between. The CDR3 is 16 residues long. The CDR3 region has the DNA TGTGCCAGCAGCTTTCGCAAAGAGAAGTACCAAGAGACCCAGTACTTC. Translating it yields CASSFRKEKYQETQYF.

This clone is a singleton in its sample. The CDR3 coding sequence is TGTGCCAGCAGCGCAAGGGACAGCTCCTACAATGAGCAGTTCTTC. Translating gives CASSARDSSYNEQFF. The V and J genes are TRBV9 and TRBJ2-1, with 7 bases aligning to TRBD1. Per germline, CDR1 SGDLS and CDR2 YYNGEE. The V segment lost 3 bases and the J segment 0 bases; nucleotides outside the gene matches: 3. This CDR3 has 15 residues.

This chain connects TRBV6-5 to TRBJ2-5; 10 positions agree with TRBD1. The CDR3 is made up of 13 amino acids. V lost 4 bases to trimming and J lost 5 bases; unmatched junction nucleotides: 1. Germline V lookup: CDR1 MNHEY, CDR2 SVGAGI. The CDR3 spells CASSWGQGETQYF. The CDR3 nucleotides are TGTGCCAGCAGTTGGGGACAGGGGGAGACCCAGTACTTC.

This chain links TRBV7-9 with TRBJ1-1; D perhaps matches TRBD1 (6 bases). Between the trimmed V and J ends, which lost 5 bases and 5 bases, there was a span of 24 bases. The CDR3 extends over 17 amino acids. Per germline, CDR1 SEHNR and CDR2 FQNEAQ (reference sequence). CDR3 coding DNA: TGTGCCAGCAGCCCCCGGGGCGACGACAGGCCGGGGACTGAAGCTTTCTTT. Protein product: CASSPRGDDRPGTEAFF.

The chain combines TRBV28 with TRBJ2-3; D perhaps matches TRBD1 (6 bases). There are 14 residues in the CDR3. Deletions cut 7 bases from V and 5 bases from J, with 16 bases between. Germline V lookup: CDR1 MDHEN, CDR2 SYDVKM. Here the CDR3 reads CASKGDGIIDTQYF. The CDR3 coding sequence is TGTGCCAGCAAGGGGGACGGAATTATAGATACGCAGTATTTT. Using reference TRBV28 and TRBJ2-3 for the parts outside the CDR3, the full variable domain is DVKVTQSSRYLVKRTGEKVFLECVQDMDHENMFWYRQDPGLGLRLIYFSYDVKMKEKGDIPEGYSVSREKKERFSLILESASTNQTSMYLCASKGDGIIDTQYFGPGTRLTVL.

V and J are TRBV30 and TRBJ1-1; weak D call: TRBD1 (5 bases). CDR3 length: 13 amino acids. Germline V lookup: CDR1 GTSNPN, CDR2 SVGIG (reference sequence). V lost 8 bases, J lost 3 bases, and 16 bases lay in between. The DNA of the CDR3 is TGTGCCCTCCGGGGGGACGGGTACACTGAAGCTTTCTTT. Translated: CALRGDGYTEAFF. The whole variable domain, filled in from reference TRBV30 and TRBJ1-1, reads SQTIHQWPATLVQPVGSPLSLECTVEGTSNPNLYWYRQAAGRGLQLLFYSVGIGQISSEVPQNLSASRPQDRQFILSSKKLLLSDSGFYLCALRGDGYTEAFFGQGTRLTVV.

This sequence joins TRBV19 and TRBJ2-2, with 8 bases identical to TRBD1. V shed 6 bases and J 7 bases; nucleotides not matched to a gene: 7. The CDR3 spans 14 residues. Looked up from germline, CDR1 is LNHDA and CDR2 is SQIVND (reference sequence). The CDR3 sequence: CASRQTGGGGELFF. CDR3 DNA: TGTGCCAGTAGACAAACAGGGGGAGGCGGGGAGCTGTTTTTT.

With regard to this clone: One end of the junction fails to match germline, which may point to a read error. CDR3 sequence: CAGSPRQGHPASTEAFF. The CDR3 bases are TGTGCCGGCAGCCCCAGACAGGGACACCCGGCATCCACTGAAGCTTTCTTT. The rearrangement links TRBV7-9 to TRBJ1-1, with 7 nucleotides matching TRBD1. Germline-derived CDR1 and CDR2 are SEHNR and FQNEAQ (reference sequence). The CDR3 runs 17 residues.

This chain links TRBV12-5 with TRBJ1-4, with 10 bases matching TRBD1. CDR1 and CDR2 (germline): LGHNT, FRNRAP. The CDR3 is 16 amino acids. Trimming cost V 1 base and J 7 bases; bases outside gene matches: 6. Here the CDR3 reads CASGLGTTGGREKLFF. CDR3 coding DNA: TGTGCTAGTGGTTTGGGAACGACAGGGGGCCGTGAAAAACTGTTTTTT.

CDR3 sequence reads: CASTPLEANTGELFF. CDR3 nucleotide sequence: TGTGCCAGCACCCCCCTTGAGGCGAACACCGGGGAGCTGTTTTTT. The chain is built from TRBV27 and TRBJ2-2; no definite D call. CDR1 and CDR2 (germline): MNHEY, SMNVEV (reference sequence). There are 15 residues in the CDR3. V shed 7 bases and J shed 0 bases, with 12 bases lying between them.

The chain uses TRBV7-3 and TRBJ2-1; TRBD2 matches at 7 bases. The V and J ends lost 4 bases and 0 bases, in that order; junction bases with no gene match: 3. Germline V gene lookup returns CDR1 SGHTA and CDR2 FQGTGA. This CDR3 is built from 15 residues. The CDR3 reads CASSSERGSYNEQFF. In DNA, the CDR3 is TGTGCCAGCAGCTCCGAGCGGGGCTCCTACAATGAGCAGTTCTTC.

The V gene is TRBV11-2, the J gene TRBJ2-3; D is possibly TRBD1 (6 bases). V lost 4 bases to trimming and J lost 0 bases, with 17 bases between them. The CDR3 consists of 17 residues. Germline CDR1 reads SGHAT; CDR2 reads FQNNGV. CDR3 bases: TGTGCCAGCAGCTCCATGACAGGATTTGGTAGCACAGATACGCAGTATTTT. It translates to CASSSMTGFGSTDTQYF.

CDR3 DNA sequence: TGTGCCAGCAGTTATTACCGGGACTCGGAGACGGCGCAGTATTTT. Its protein product is CASSYYRDSETAQYF. This sequence joins TRBV6-5 and TRBJ2-3, with D possibly matching TRBD2 (6 bases). The CDR3 sequence is 15 residues long. The ends were cut back, 3 bases at V and 10 bases at J, with 20 bases in the middle. Germline CDR1 and CDR2: MNHEY and SVGAGI.

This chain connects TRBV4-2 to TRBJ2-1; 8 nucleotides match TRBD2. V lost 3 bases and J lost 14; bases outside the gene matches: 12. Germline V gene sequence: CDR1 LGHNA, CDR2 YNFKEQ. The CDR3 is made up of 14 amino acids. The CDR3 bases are TGTGCCAGCAGCCACAGGGGACTAGAGAATATAGAGTTCTTC. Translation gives CASSHRGLENIEFF.

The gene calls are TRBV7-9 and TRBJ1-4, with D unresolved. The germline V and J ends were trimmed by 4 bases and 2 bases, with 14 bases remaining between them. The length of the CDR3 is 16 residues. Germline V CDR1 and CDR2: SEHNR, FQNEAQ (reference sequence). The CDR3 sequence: CASSSFTDMTNEKLFF. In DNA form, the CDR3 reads TGTGCCAGCAGCTCATTCACCGACATGACTAATGAAAAACTGTTTTTT. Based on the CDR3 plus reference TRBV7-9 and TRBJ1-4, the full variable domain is DTGVSQNPRHKITKRGQNVTFRCDPISEHNRLYWYRQTLGQGPEFLTYFQNEAQLEKSRLLSDRFSAERPKGSFSTLEIQRTEQGDSAMYLCASSSFTDMTNEKLFFGSGTQLSVL.

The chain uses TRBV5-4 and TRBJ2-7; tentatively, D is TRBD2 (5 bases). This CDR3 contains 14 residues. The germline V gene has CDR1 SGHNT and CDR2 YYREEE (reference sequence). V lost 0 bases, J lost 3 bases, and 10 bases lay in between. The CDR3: CASSLGGADYEQYF. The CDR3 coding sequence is TGTGCCAGCAGCTTGGGGGGAGCGGACTACGAGCAGTACTTC. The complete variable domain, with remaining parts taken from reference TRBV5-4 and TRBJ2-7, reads ETGVTQSPTHLIKTRGQQVTLRCSSQSGHNTVSWYQQALGQGPQFIFQYYREEENGRGNFPPRFSGLQFPNYSSELNVNALELDDSALYLCASSLGGADYEQYFGPGTRLTVT.

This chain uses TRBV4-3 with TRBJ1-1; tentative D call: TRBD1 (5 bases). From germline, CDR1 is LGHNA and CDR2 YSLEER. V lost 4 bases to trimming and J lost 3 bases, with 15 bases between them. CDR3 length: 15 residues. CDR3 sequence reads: CASSPQGTGDTEAFF. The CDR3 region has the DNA TGCGCCAGCAGCCCCCAAGGGACGGGGGACACTGAAGCTTTCTTT.

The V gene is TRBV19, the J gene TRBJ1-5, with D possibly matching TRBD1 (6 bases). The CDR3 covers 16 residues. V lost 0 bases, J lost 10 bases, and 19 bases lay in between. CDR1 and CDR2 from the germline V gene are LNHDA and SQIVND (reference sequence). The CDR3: CASSIDVLAGDEPQHF. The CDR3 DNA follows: TGTGCCAGTAGTATAGATGTCCTGGCAGGGGATGAACCCCAGCATTTT.

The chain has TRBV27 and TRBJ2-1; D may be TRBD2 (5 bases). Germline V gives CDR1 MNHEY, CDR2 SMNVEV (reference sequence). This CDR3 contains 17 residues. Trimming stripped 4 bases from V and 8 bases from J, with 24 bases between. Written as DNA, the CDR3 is TGTGCCAGCAGTTCGAGCGTAACCGGGAAGTCGTACGATGAGCAGTTCTTC. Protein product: CASSSSVTGKSYDEQFF.

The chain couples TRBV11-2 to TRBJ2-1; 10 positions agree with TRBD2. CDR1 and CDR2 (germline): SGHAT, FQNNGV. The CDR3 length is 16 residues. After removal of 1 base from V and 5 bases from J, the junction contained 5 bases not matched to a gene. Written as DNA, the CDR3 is TGTGCCAGCAGCTTAGGCTACGGACTAGCGGACAATGAGCAGTTCTTC. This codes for CASSLGYGLADNEQFF.

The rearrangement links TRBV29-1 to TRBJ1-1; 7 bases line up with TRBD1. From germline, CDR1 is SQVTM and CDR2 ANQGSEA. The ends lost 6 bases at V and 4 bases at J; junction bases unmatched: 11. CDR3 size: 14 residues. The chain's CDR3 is CSVRDREGTTEAFF. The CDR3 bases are TGCAGCGTACGTGACAGGGAAGGTACCACTGAAGCTTTCTTT.

The CDR3 sequence: CASSLTPMGGILNYGYTF. The CDR3 bases are TGTGCCAGCAGCTTAACGCCCATGGGGGGGATCCTCAACTATGGCTACACCTTC. The V gene is TRBV7-3, the J gene TRBJ1-2, with TRBD1 as a possible D gene (5 bases). Trimming left V 0 bases short and J 2 bases short, with 19 bases between. From germline, CDR1 is SGHTA and CDR2 FQGTGA. The CDR3 runs to 18 residues.

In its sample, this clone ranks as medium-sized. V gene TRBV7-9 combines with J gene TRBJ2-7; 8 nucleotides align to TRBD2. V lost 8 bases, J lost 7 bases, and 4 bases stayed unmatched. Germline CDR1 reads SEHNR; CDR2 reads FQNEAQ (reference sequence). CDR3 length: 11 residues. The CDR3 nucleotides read TGTGCCAGCGAGCGGGAGAGGGAGCAGTACTTC. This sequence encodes CASEREREQYF.

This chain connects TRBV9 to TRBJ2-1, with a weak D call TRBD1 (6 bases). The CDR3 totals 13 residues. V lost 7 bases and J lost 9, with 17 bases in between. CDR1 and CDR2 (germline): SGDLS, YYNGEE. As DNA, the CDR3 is TGTGCCAGCGGGGACACCTCCTGGGGTGAGCAGTTCTTC. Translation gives CASGDTSWGEQFF.

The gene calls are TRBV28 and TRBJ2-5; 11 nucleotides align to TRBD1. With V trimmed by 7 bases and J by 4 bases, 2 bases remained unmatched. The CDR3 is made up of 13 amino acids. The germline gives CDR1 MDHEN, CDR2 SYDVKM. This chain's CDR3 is CASMDRGRETQYF. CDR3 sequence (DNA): TGTGCCAGCATGGACAGGGGGCGAGAGACCCAGTACTTC.

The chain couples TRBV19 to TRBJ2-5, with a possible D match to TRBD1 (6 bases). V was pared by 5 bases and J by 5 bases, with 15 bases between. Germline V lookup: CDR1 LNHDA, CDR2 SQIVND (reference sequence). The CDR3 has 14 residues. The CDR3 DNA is TGTGCCAGTAGTTTTACAGGGACCACCGAGACCCAGTACTTC. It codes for CASSFTGTTETQYF.

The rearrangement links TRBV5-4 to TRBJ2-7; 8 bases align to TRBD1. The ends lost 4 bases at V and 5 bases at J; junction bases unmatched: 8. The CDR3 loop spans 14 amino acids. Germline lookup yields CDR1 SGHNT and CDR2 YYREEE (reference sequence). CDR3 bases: TGTGCCAGCAGCGGACAGGGTCGGGCCCACGAGCAGTACTTC. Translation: CASSGQGRAHEQYF.

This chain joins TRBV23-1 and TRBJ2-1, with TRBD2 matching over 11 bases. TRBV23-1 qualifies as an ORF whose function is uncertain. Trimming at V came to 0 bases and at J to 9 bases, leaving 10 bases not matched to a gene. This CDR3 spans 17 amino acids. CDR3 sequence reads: CASSQSPPSGRNSEQFF. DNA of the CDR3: TGCGCCAGCAGTCAATCGCCACCTAGCGGGAGGAATAGTGAGCAGTTCTTC.